The 29 T cell receptor beta chains presented below share a single source sample, sequenced in a study of T cells in localized non-small cell lung cancer. Some clones are missing from TCRdb's copy, which holds only in-frame ones; the method was immunoSEQ multiplex PCR. This sample has 1,500 to 2,000 clones, with approximately 35% found just once. The sequences come from lung tumor tissue, collected before any cancer treatment. The receptor set was obtained from a female donor older than 55 with stage II squamous cell lung carcinoma.

This chain joins TRBV12-5 and TRBJ2-3, with 7 bases matching TRBD2. This CDR3 region has 13 residues. Germline loops: CDR1 LGHNT, CDR2 FRNRAP. Germline trimming cut 1 base from V and 8 bases from J; bases unmatched to any gene: 3. The CDR3 nucleotides read TGTGCTAGTGGTTTGGGACTAGCTCCTACGCAGTATTTT. As protein: CASGLGLAPTQYF.

This clone was seen a handful of times. The gene calls are TRBV14 and TRBJ1-1, with unresolved D. V was shortened by 2 bases and J by 5 bases, with 9 bases between the two germline ends. Germline loops: CDR1 SGHDN, CDR2 FVKESK. The CDR3 totals 13 residues. CDR3 loop: CASSQSPRTEAFF. DNA for the CDR3: TGTGCCAGCAGCCAATCCCCGCGGACTGAAGCTTTCTTT.

This chain links TRBV6-8 with TRBJ2-7, with 7 nucleotides matching TRBD2. Germline CDR1 MNHGY, CDR2 SAAAGT. The CDR3 loop spans 14 amino acids. V shed 5 bases, J shed 2 bases, and the junction held 6 bases outside the gene matches. The CDR3 DNA follows: TGTGCCAGCAGTGGTCTAGCGGCCGCCTACGAGCAGTACTTC. Its translation: CASSGLAAAYEQYF.

The chain couples TRBV10-3 to TRBJ1-4, with 8 positions matching TRBD1. There are 14 residues in the CDR3. V trimming: 7 bases; J trimming: 4 bases; junction bases outside the gene matches: 5. CDR1 and CDR2 from the germline V gene are ENHRY and SYGVKD. The CDR3 sequence: CAINPTGDNEKLFF. In DNA form, the CDR3 reads TGTGCCATCAACCCGACAGGGGATAATGAAAAACTGTTTTTT.

This clone has more than one count but fewer than ten. V gene TRBV30 combines with J gene TRBJ1-6; D remains unclear. The ends were cut back, 3 bases at V and 2 bases at J, with 17 bases in the middle. The germline V gene encodes CDR1 GTSNPN and CDR2 SVGIG (reference sequence). The CDR3 contains 17 residues. CDR3 in amino acids: CAWSAFGGVAYNSPLHF. CDR3 nucleotide sequence: TGTGCCTGGAGCGCGTTCGGAGGAGTTGCCTATAATTCACCCCTCCACTTT.

This chain connects TRBV18 to TRBJ2-1; 8 bases match TRBD2. The J segment lost 6 bases and the V segment lost 2 bases, leaving 3 bases of the junction unmatched. The CDR3 has 14 amino acids. Germline V gene lookup returns CDR1 KGHSH and CDR2 LQKENI. CDR3 DNA: TGTGCCAGCTCACCAACACTAGCGGTCAATGAGCAGTTCTTC. It specifies CASSPTLAVNEQFF.

The chain carries TRBV29-1 and TRBJ2-3; TRBD2 agrees at 13 bases. Germline-derived CDR1 and CDR2 are SQVTM and ANQGSEA. This CDR3 has 16 amino acids. V was pared by 4 bases and J by 4 bases, with 8 bases of the junction left unmatched. Here the CDR3 reads CSVARTSGGASDTQYF. CDR3 sequence (DNA): TGCAGCGTTGCTAGGACTAGCGGGGGAGCCTCAGATACGCAGTATTTT.

This clone has only one observation. The chain has TRBV14 and TRBJ1-3; D is possibly TRBD1 (5 bases). This CDR3 region has 15 residues. Deletions cut 4 bases from V and 2 bases from J, with 12 bases between. The germline CDR1 and CDR2 sequences are SGHDN and FVKESK. Here the CDR3 DNA reads TGTGCCAGCAGCCCCCGGCAGGGAACTGGAAACACCATATATTTT. This sequence encodes CASSPRQGTGNTIYF.

With respect to this clone: Sequence at one end of the junction differs from germline and may be a read error. The chain carries TRBV11-3 and TRBJ2-1; 12 bases match TRBD2. The CDR3 is made up of 17 amino acids. Germline CDR1 and CDR2: SGHNT and YENEEA. The CDR3 nucleotides are TGTGCTAGCAGCCCCGCATTTGGACTAGCGGGAAGGAATGAGCAGTTCTTC. Encoded protein: CASSPAFGLAGRNEQFF.

The V call is TRBV28, the J call TRBJ2-1; TRBD2 might be the D (5 bases). This CDR3 is 15 amino acids long. Trimming cost V 3 bases and J 3 bases, with 12 bases left between them. The V gene's germline CDR1 is MDHEN and CDR2 SYDVKM. This chain's CDR3 is CASSFSGGLYNEQFF. The CDR3 DNA is TGTGCCAGCAGTTTCTCCGGAGGACTCTACAATGAGCAGTTCTTC.

V usage is TRBV18 and J usage is TRBJ1-1, with unresolved D. The V end lost 1 base, the J end lost 4 bases, and 10 bases lay between the germline ends. This CDR3 spans 14 amino acids. Germline CDR1 is KGHSH and CDR2 is LQKENI. CDR3 DNA sequence: TGTGCCAGCTCACCACAGGGTCTTGGCACTGAAGCTTTCTTT. Translation gives CASSPQGLGTEAFF.

The V and J genes are TRBV18 and TRBJ2-7; 10 positions agree with TRBD1. The CDR3 contains 15 residues. In germline, CDR1 is KGHSH, CDR2 LQKENI. With 4 bases clipped from V and 1 base from J, the junction kept 4 bases outside the gene matches. CDR3 DNA: TGTGCCAGCTCACGCCCGGGACAGGGGTCCTACGAGCAGTACTTC. Protein: CASSRPGQGSYEQYF.

This clone was seen a few times. An end of the junction does not agree with germline; a read error may underlie this. Some base is ambiguous or went unread, and X replaces its residue. The chain recombines TRBV5-1 with TRBJ2-7, with 8 bases aligning to TRBD2. This CDR3 has 15 amino acids. Per germline, CDR1 SGHRS and CDR2 YFSETQ. This chain's CDR3 is CXSSEVAGRSYEQYF. The CDR3, as DNA: TGCRCCAGCAGCGAGGTAGCGGGGAGATCCTACGAGCAGTACTTC.

This clone is termed medium-sized. This rearrangement joins TRBV11-3 to TRBJ1-3; D gene uncertain. The germline gives CDR1 SGHNT, CDR2 YENEEA. This CDR3 has 15 amino acids. V lost 4 bases and J lost 0, with 10 bases in between. CDR3 DNA: TGTGCCAGCAGCTCACGTGGCCGCTCTGGAAACACCATATATTTT. Translated: CASSSRGRSGNTIYF.

The rearrangement joins TRBV19 to TRBJ2-7; 7 bases match TRBD1. The CDR3 extends over 14 amino acids. V lost 5 bases to trimming and J lost 2 bases; unmatched junction nucleotides: 6. Germline-derived CDR1 and CDR2 are LNHDA and SQIVND (reference sequence). The DNA for the CDR3 is TGTGCCAGTAGTCCCGGGACAGAGACCTACGAGCAGTACTTC. Translating it yields CASSPGTETYEQYF.

The J gene is TRBJ2-5, the V gene TRBV19, with TRBD1 matching over 8 bases. The CDR3 contains 15 residues. Germline-derived CDR1 and CDR2 are LNHDA and SQIVND (reference sequence). V trimming: 4 bases; J trimming: 8 bases; junction bases outside the gene matches: 12. DNA for the CDR3: TGTGCCAGTAGTACCGACAGGGGCGGATCAATTACCCAGTACTTC. This translates into CASSTDRGGSITQYF.

This clone was detected once. The chain uses TRBV30 and TRBJ1-3; 9 nucleotides line up with TRBD1. Trimming cost V 5 bases and J 5 bases; bases outside gene matches: 7. Germline CDR1 is GTSNPN and CDR2 is SVGIG (reference sequence). The CDR3 length is 14 residues. The CDR3 coding sequence is TGTGCCTGGCTGGGACAGGGTCTCAGAAACACCATATATTTT. Protein product: CAWLGQGLRNTIYF.

This clone was picked up a small number of times. J is TRBJ1-2 and V is TRBV11-3; 10 bases are shared with TRBD1. This CDR3 is built from 15 residues. Trimming cost V 1 base and J 11 bases; bases outside gene matches: 10. Per germline, CDR1 SGHNT and CDR2 YENEEA. CDR3 region: CASSLVGPTGGGYTF. CDR3 coding DNA: TGTGCCAGCAGCTTAGTGGGCCCGACAGGGGGCGGGTACACCTTC.

The chain couples TRBV6-8 to TRBJ1-6; tentative D call: TRBD1 (6 bases). CDR1 and CDR2 (germline): MNHGY, SAAAGT. There are 15 residues in the CDR3. V shed 6 bases and J shed 9 bases, with 18 bases lying between them. In DNA, the CDR3 is TGTGCCAGCAGACTAACAGGGCTATACGCTTCACCCCTCCACTTT. This encodes CASRLTGLYASPLHF.

This clone has a handful of counts. The rearrangement joins TRBV2 to TRBJ2-5, with a possible D match to TRBD1 (6 bases). Deletions cut 4 bases from V and 0 bases from J, with 15 bases between. The CDR3 extends over 16 amino acids. Germline V gene lookup returns CDR1 SNHLY and CDR2 FYNNEI. CDR3 nucleotides: TGTGCCAGCAGTGGACCGGGACACGTGTACCAAGAGACCCAGTACTTC. This encodes CASSGPGHVYQETQYF.

The chain carries TRBV19 and TRBJ1-4; possibly TRBD1 for D (6 bases). The germline CDR1 and CDR2 sequences are LNHDA and SQIVND (reference sequence). This CDR3 comprises 14 residues. Trimming took 5 bases from V and 4 from J, leaving 11 bases between them. CDR3 loop: CASSLGGNNEKLFF. In DNA, the CDR3 is TGTGCCAGTAGTCTAGGGGGGAATAATGAAAAACTGTTTTTT.

The gene calls are TRBV18 and TRBJ2-3; D call uncertain. V was trimmed by 0 bases and J by 2 bases, leaving 3 bases between them. This CDR3 is built from 13 residues. From germline, CDR1 is KGHSH and CDR2 LQKENI. CDR3 residues: CASSPPVTDTQYF. DNA for the CDR3: TGTGCCAGCTCACCACCGGTCACAGATACGCAGTATTTT.

V usage is TRBV25-1 and J usage is TRBJ1-6; 7 bases are a match to TRBD1. The CDR3 covers 14 residues. Trimming removed 3 bases from V and 11 bases from J; junction bases left unmatched: 7. Germline CDR1 is MGHDK and CDR2 is SYGVNS. The CDR3 is CASSEWTGSTPLHF. CDR3 in DNA: TGTGCCAGCAGTGAGTGGACAGGATCGACACCCCTCCACTTT.

This chain uses TRBV6-8 with TRBJ2-5; a weak D match, TRBD1 (5 bases). Germline V lookup: CDR1 MNHGY, CDR2 SAAAGT. The CDR3 has 17 amino acids. V lost 4 bases and J lost 4, with 22 bases in between. As DNA, the CDR3 is TGTGCCAGCAGTTGGGATCTACGCCGGGCAGGGCCAGAGACCCAGTACTTC. Amino acids: CASSWDLRRAGPETQYF.

In its sample, this clone was seen a few times. The chain has TRBV7-4 and TRBJ2-1, with TRBD2 matching over 8 bases. Germline CDR1 and CDR2: SGHVT and SQSDAQ. This CDR3 has 16 amino acids. The CDR3 DNA reads TGTTTAAGAGGCGGGGGGCCCCTCCTCTGGGGCAATGAGCAGTTCTTC. Its translation: CLRGGGPLLWGNEQFF. Complete variable domain (other parts from reference TRBV7-4 and TRBJ2-1): GAGVSQSPRYKVAKRGRDVALRCDSISGHVTLYWYRQTLGQGSEVLTYSQSDAQRDKSGRPSGRFSAERPERSVSTLKIQRTEQGDSAVYLCLRGGGPLLWGNEQFFGPGTRLTVL.

A word on this clone: Its ends do not fully match the called genes, so a read error is possible. This chain joins TRBV6-8 and TRBJ2-3; D possibly corresponds to TRBD2 (6 bases). The germline V gene encodes CDR1 MNHGY and CDR2 SAAAGT. This CDR3 contains 15 residues. CDR3 in amino acids: CASSDSVAGTDTQYF. In DNA form, the CDR3 reads TGTGCCAGCAGTGACTCGGTAGCGGGCACAGATACGCAGTATTTT.

This clone was observed a few times. This chain connects TRBV6-8 to TRBJ1-2, with TRBD1 as a possible D gene (5 bases). The CDR3 totals 15 residues. The V end lost 5 bases, the J end lost 4 bases, and 17 bases lay between the germline ends. Germline V gene sequence: CDR1 MNHGY, CDR2 SAAAGT. CDR3 loop: CASSPGTELIYGYTF. The CDR3 nucleotides read TGTGCCAGCAGTCCCGGGACGGAGCTGATCTATGGCTACACCTTC.

V and J are TRBV19 and TRBJ1-5; D gene uncertain. Trimming shortened V by 3 bases and J by 3 bases, and 6 bases separated the two germline ends. Germline V CDR1 and CDR2: LNHDA, SQIVND (reference sequence). This CDR3 region has 13 residues. The CDR3 sequence is CASSIDANQPQHF. The CDR3 nucleotides read TGTGCCAGTAGTATTGACGCCAATCAGCCCCAGCATTTT.

This clone has a handful of counts. The chain couples TRBV11-3 to TRBJ1-6, with D unclear. V lost 3 bases to trimming and J lost 2 bases, with 11 bases between them. Germline CDR1 reads SGHNT; CDR2 reads YENEEA. This CDR3 is 16 amino acids long. Here the CDR3 DNA reads TGTGCCAGCAGCTTGGCGGCCAGGACCTATAATTCACCCCTCCACTTT. Translated: CASSLAARTYNSPLHF. Drawing the rest from reference TRBV11-3 and TRBJ1-6, the complete variable domain is EAGVVQSPRYKIIEKKQPVAFWCNPISGHNTLYWYLQNLGQGPELLIRYENEEAVDDSQLPKDRFSAERLKGVDSTLKIQPAELGDSAVYLCASSLAARTYNSPLHFGNGTRLTVT.